This section outlines one TCR beta chain sequence together with its context. Its antigen is not known. This CDR3 comprises 16 residues. Germline V lookup: CDR1 SEHNR, CDR2 FQNEAQ (reference sequence). V was pared by 7 bases and J by 0 bases, with 18 bases between. This sample was included in a study of OX40 agonist ivuxolimab in advanced cancers. Study-wide findings and caveats: Partly responding patients at 0.1-3.0 mg/kg showed some of the smallest clonal expansion.

Measured with immunoSEQ multiplex PCR; TCRdb has only the in-frame clones, and not every one. This table holds about 72,000 clones, over 80% found once. The receptor comes from an adult with an advanced solid tumor such as melanoma, head and neck, liver or kidney cancer. This specimen was CD4+ or CD8+ T cells sorted from blood, taken in a trial of the OX40 agonist ivuxolimab. This chain connects TRBV7-9 to TRBJ1-2; no reliable D call. This chain's CDR3 is CASTLGQEEANYGYTF. The CDR3 DNA follows: TGTGCCAGCACCCTCGGGCAGGAAGAAGCTAACTATGGCTACACCTTC.